This T cell receptor beta chain came from a study of cytomegalovirus exposure and HLA in healthy donors. Regarding the study as a whole: The study listed about 150 cytomegalovirus-associated TCR beta chains. Reports indicated that the classifier achieved high specificity and sensitivity in diagnosing cytomegalovirus status.

Amplification used 60 Vbeta primers and 13 Jbeta primers. TCRdb keeps only in-frame clones here, not all; method: immunoSEQ multiplex PCR. The table lists some 99,000 clones, about 80% of them singletons. With 2 bases clipped from V and 2 bases from J, the junction kept 1 base outside the gene matches. The germline gives CDR1 MNHNY, CDR2 SVGAGI (reference sequence). The CDR3 covers 15 residues. Concerning this clone: As yet, its antigen is unknown.

The sequence derives from a man between 40 and 49 years old in good health and CMV-seronegative. The source material was PBMCs. The chain is built from TRBV6-6 and TRBJ2-1; TRBD2 agrees at 9 bases. CDR3: CASSYPSGAYNEQFF. CDR3 in DNA: TGTGCCAGCAGTTACCCTAGCGGGGCCTACAATGAGCAGTTCTTC.